This entry lists 21 T cell receptor beta chains sequenced from one sample in a study of T-cell reconstitution after alpha-beta-depleted transplantation in children. A library of TCRbeta sequences, prepared with unique molecular identifiers, was generated. One entry per CDR3 protein results from TCRdb running MiXCR on the PCR reads. Here the sample spans 5,500 to 7,000 distinct CDR3 sequences, about a sixth being singletons. The sample in question was PBMCs, mostly from graft donor cells, obtained 60 days after TCRalphabeta/CD19-depleted stem cell transplant. The receptors shown here come from a male patient between 10 and 17 years old who had a stem cell transplant for acute myeloid leukemia, so the T cells may come from the graft donor.

This clonotype has only a few counts. This rearrangement joins TRBV20-1 to TRBJ1-1, with D perhaps TRBD1 (5 bases). CDR1 is DFQATT, CDR2 SNEGSKA, per germline (reference sequence). The CDR3 loop spans 15 amino acids. Trimming took off 1 base at V and 5 bases at J, with 17 bases between the two ends. The DNA of the CDR3 is TGCAGTGCTAGAGTTTCCGGGACCACGAATACTGAAGCTTTCTTT. It yields the protein CSARVSGTTNTEAFF.

This clonotype is judged medium-sized. The rearrangement joins TRBV30 to TRBJ1-3; D possibly corresponds to TRBD1 (5 bases). V lost 3 bases and J lost 0, with 9 bases in between. Germline CDR1 reads GTSNPN; CDR2 reads SVGIG (reference sequence). The CDR3 length is 14 residues. The CDR3 region has the DNA TGTGCCTGGAGAGGGGCAAGCTCTGGAAACACCATATATTTT. It translates to CAWRGASSGNTIYF.

This clonotype has a handful of counts. The V and J genes are TRBV7-2 and TRBJ1-2; TRBD1 aligns across 8 bases. CDR1 is SGHTA and CDR2 is FQGNSA in the germline V gene. CDR3 length equals 13 residues. The ends lost 5 bases at V and 4 bases at J; junction bases unmatched: 3. The CDR3 DNA reads TGTGCCAGCAGCCTGGGGACAGGCTATGGCTACACCTTC. Its protein is CASSLGTGYGYTF.

This clonotype was counted only a few times. This chain links TRBV18 with TRBJ2-4; TRBD1 agrees at 9 bases. The CDR3 covers 13 residues. V lost 5 bases and J lost 5; bases outside the gene matches: 1. The germline V gene has CDR1 KGHSH and CDR2 LQKENI. CDR3: CASSRTGENIQYF. DNA for the CDR3: TGTGCCAGCTCAAGGACAGGGGAAAACATTCAGTACTTC.

Remarks on this clonotype: A read error is possible here, since a much larger clone lies one base away. CDR3 protein: CSVLGTSGKYDEQFF. In DNA, the CDR3 is TGCAGCGTTCTCGGGACTAGCGGGAAGTACGATGAGCAGTTCTTC. The rearrangement links TRBV29-1 to TRBJ2-1; 13 bases are a match to TRBD2. The CDR3 is made up of 15 amino acids. The germline V gene encodes CDR1 SQVTM and CDR2 ANQGSEA. V lost 5 bases, J lost 8 bases, and 9 bases stayed unmatched.

The chain carries TRBV18 and TRBJ2-3; TRBD1 agrees at 8 bases. Germline lookup yields CDR1 KGHSH and CDR2 LQKENI. The CDR3 has 15 residues. Trimming took 1 base from V and 5 from J; bases not matched to a gene: 5. This CDR3 is CASSPRQGSGDTQYF. DNA for the CDR3: TGTGCCAGCTCACCACGACAGGGGTCGGGAGATACGCAGTATTTT.

By its share, this clonotype is medium-sized. V gene TRBV27 combines with J gene TRBJ2-2, with a possible D match to TRBD2 (6 bases). Per the germline V gene, CDR1 is MNHEY and CDR2 is SMNVEV (reference sequence). The CDR3 contains 15 residues. V was clipped by 3 bases and J by 1 base, with 9 bases between them. The CDR3 coding sequence is TGTGCCAGCAGTTTTATCGGGGGGAACACCGGGGAGCTGTTTTTT. Its protein is CASSFIGGNTGELFF.

This clonotype has more than one count but fewer than ten. The V and J genes are TRBV20-1 and TRBJ2-3; D is ambiguous. The CDR3 runs 12 residues. The V end was cut by 8 bases, the J end by 0 bases, with 9 bases between. Per the germline V gene, CDR1 is DFQATT and CDR2 is SNEGSKA (reference sequence). In DNA form, the CDR3 reads TGCAGTCCACAGACTAGCACAGATACGCAGTATTTT. Residues: CSPQTSTDTQYF.

This chain links TRBV29-1 with TRBJ2-4; D possibly matches TRBD1 or TRBD2 (5 bases each). Germline loops: CDR1 SQVTM, CDR2 ANQGSEA. CDR3 length: 11 amino acids. V dropped 5 bases and J dropped 9 bases, with 11 bases sitting between them. The CDR3 here is CSVKSGTIQYF. In DNA form, the CDR3 reads TGCAGCGTTAAGTCGGGGACCATTCAGTACTTC.

This clonotype was detected a few times. V usage is TRBV13 and J usage is TRBJ2-3, with TRBD2 matching 12 bases. Per the germline V gene, CDR1 is PRHDT and CDR2 is FYEKMQ (reference sequence). Trimming at V came to 5 bases and at J to 1 base, leaving 4 bases not matched to a gene. CDR3 size: 16 residues. The CDR3 sequence is CASSHGLAGRTDTQYF. The DNA of the CDR3 is TGTGCCAGCAGCCACGGACTAGCGGGACGCACAGATACGCAGTATTTT.

By proportion, this clonotype is medium-sized (0.01 to 0.1%). This chain links TRBV6-5 with TRBJ2-1; D gene unclear. Germline CDR1 MNHEY, CDR2 SVGAGI. V lost 3 bases and J 0 bases, leaving 12 bases between the germline ends. This CDR3 is built from 16 residues. The CDR3, as DNA: TGTGCCAGCAGTTATGGCCGCAGGAGCTCCTACAATGAGCAGTTCTTC. Residues: CASSYGRRSSYNEQFF.

This clonotype was seen more than once but under ten times. J is TRBJ2-6 and V is TRBV14; unclear D gene. Trimming stripped 6 bases from V and 1 base from J, with 10 bases between. The CDR3 has 15 amino acids. Germline V gives CDR1 SGHDN, CDR2 FVKESK. The CDR3 reads CASRSQASGANVLTF. CDR3 nucleotide sequence: TGTGCCAGCAGAAGCCAGGCTTCTGGGGCCAACGTCCTGACTTTC.

This clonotype is medium-sized in the sample. The rearrangement joins TRBV20-1 to TRBJ2-1; D uncertain. Trimming shortened V by 0 bases and J by 2 bases, and 8 bases separated the two germline ends. Germline V gives CDR1 DFQATT, CDR2 SNEGSKA (reference sequence). This CDR3 has 14 residues. The CDR3 reads CSARDHQAYNEQFF. The CDR3 DNA reads as TGCAGTGCTAGAGACCACCAAGCCTACAATGAGCAGTTCTTC.

This clonotype was seen only a few times. J is TRBJ1-1 and V is TRBV20-1; the D is unclear. The ends were cut back, 6 bases at V and 7 bases at J, with 15 bases in the middle. Germline V lookup: CDR1 DFQATT, CDR2 SNEGSKA (reference sequence). The CDR3 covers 12 residues. CDR3 sequence (DNA): TGCAGTGCCCAAAAGGTCTATCTTGAAGCTTTCTTT. Translating gives CSAQKVYLEAFF.

This clonotype has only one observation. The chain is built from TRBV28 and TRBJ1-1; 10 bases fit TRBD1. Germline V lookup: CDR1 MDHEN, CDR2 SYDVKM. This CDR3 has 14 residues. V lost 4 bases to trimming and J lost 3 bases; unmatched junction nucleotides: 2. DNA of the CDR3: TGTGCCAGCAGTTGGACAGGGGGGTACACTGAAGCTTTCTTT. It encodes CASSWTGGYTEAFF.

This rearrangement joins TRBV20-1 to TRBJ2-1; 10 bases line up with TRBD2. Germline CDR1 DFQATT, CDR2 SNEGSKA (reference sequence). The V segment lost 5 bases and the J segment 6 bases; nucleotides outside the gene matches: 7. The CDR3 extends over 14 amino acids. CDR3 region: CSAEAGGPSNEQFF. The CDR3 DNA follows: TGCAGTGCTGAAGCGGGAGGGCCCTCCAATGAGCAGTTCTTC.

V usage is TRBV7-9 and J usage is TRBJ2-5; no clear D. Germline-derived CDR1 and CDR2 are SEHNR and FQNEAQ (reference sequence). Trimming stripped 2 bases from V and 7 bases from J, with 14 bases between. This CDR3 contains 14 residues. The CDR3 DNA sequence: TGTGCCAGCAGCTTATTGGCCGTAGCAGGGACCCAGTACTTC. Encoded protein: CASSLLAVAGTQYF.

This clonotype is classed as medium-sized. This chain links TRBV20-1 with TRBJ2-1; D is unresolved. Trimming took 5 bases from V and 8 from J, leaving 13 bases between them. The germline V gene encodes CDR1 DFQATT and CDR2 SNEGSKA (reference sequence). The CDR3 contains 12 residues. In nucleotides, the CDR3 is TGCAGTGCTCCTGACCAGCTCGATGAGCAGTTCTTC. This encodes CSAPDQLDEQFF.

Of note for this clonotype: Relative to the germline gene, one junction end is altered; a read error may explain this. The chain employs TRBV7-7 and TRBJ2-5, with 13 nucleotides matching TRBD2. Germline CDR1 reads SSHAT; CDR2 reads FNYEAQ (reference sequence). The CDR3 is 15 residues long. The CDR3 coding sequence is TGTGCTAGCAGCCCTGGACTAGCGGGAGAAGAGACCCAGTACTTC. It yields the protein CASSPGLAGEETQYF.

Only a few counts were recorded for this clonotype. The chain recombines TRBV28 with TRBJ2-1, with TRBD1 identical over 7 bases. V shed 2 bases and J 6 bases; nucleotides not matched to a gene: 16. The CDR3 has 18 amino acids. Germline CDR1 MDHEN, CDR2 SYDVKM. CDR3 sequence: CASSLTPGQSVSRNEQFF. CDR3 DNA sequence: TGTGCCAGCAGTTTAACTCCGGGACAGTCTGTCTCGCGCAATGAGCAGTTCTTC.

This chain joins TRBV2 and TRBJ1-6, with a tentative D call TRBD1 (5 bases). V lost 6 bases to trimming and J lost 7 bases, with 16 bases between them. The germline V gene has CDR1 SNHLY and CDR2 FYNNEI. This CDR3 region has 15 residues. CDR3 nucleotide sequence: TGTGCCAGCAGGGTACCAACAGGAGGAAATTCACCCCTCCACTTT. This sequence encodes CASRVPTGGNSPLHF.